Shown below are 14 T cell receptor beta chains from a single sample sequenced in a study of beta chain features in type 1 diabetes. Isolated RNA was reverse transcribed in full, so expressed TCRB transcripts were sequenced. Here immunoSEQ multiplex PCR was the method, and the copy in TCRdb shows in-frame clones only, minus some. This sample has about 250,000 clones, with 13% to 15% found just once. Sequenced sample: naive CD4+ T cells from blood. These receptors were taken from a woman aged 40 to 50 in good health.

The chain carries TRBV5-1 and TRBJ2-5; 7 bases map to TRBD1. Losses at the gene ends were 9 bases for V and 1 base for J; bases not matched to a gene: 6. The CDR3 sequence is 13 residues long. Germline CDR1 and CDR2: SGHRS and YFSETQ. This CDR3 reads CATNSGGQETQYF. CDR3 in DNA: TGCGCCACCAACTCAGGGGGCCAAGAGACCCAGTACTTC.

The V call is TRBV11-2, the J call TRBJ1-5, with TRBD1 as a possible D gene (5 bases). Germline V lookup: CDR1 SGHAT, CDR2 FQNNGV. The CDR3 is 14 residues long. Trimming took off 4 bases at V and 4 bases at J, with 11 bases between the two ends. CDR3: CASSSRQPNQPQHF. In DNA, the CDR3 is TGTGCCAGCAGCTCCAGACAGCCAAATCAGCCCCAGCATTTT.

The DNA of the CDR3 is TGTGCCAGCAGCCAGCTGTCGGGACAGGGTCATTCACCCCTCCACTTT. Residues: CASSQLSGQGHSPLHF. The chain uses TRBV14 and TRBJ1-6, with 9 bases that match TRBD1. The V gene's germline CDR1 is SGHDN and CDR2 FVKESK. The CDR3 runs to 16 residues. V lost 3 bases, J lost 8 bases, and 8 bases stayed unmatched.

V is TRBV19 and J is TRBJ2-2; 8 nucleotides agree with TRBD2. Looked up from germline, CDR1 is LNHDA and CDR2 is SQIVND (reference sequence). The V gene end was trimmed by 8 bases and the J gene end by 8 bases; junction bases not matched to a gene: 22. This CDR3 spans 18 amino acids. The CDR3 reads CASSRSPTSGTRVGELFF. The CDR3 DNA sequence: TGTGCCAGTTCAAGGTCCCCCACTAGCGGAACCCGAGTTGGGGAGCTGTTTTTT. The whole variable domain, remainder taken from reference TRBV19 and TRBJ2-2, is DGGITQSPKYLFRKEGQNVTLSCEQNLNHDAMYWYRQDPGQGLRLIYYSQIVNDFQKGDIAEGYSVSREKKESFPLTVTSAQKNPTAFYLCASSRSPTSGTRVGELFFGEGSRLTVL.

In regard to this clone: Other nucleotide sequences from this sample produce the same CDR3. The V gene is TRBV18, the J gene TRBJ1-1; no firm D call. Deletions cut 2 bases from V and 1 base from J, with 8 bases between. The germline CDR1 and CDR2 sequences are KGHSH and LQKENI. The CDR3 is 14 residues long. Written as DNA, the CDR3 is TGTGCCAGCTCACCAAGGAGGGAGAACACTGAAGCTTTCTTT. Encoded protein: CASSPRRENTEAFF.

CDR3 in DNA: TGTGCCAGCAGTCTACAGGGGAACACTGAAGCTTTCTTT. It is translated as CASSLQGNTEAFF. V usage is TRBV6-5 and J usage is TRBJ1-1; a possible D gene is TRBD1 (6 bases). Germline values: CDR1 MNHEY, CDR2 SVGAGI. Trimming shortened V by 5 bases and J by 1 base, and 8 bases separated the two germline ends. The CDR3 is made up of 13 amino acids.

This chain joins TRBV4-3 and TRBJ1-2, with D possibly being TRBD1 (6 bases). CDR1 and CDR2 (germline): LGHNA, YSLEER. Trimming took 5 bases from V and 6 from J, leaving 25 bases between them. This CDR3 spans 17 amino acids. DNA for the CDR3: TGCGCCAGCAGCAGGACAGCTTGGATCGGGGAAGAACATGGCTACACCTTC. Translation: CASSRTAWIGEEHGYTF.

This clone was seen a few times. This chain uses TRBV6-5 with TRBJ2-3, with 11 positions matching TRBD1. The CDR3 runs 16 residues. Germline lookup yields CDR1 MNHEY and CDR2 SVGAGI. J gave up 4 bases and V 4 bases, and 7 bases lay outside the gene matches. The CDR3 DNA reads TGTGCCAGCAGTTCCTGGACAGGGGGCCGACCAGATACGCAGTATTTT. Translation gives CASSSWTGGRPDTQYF.

CDR3 amino acids: CASSFRAGFSSYNEQFF. For the CDR3, the DNA is TGTGCCAGCAGTTTTAGGGCGGGCTTCAGCTCCTACAATGAGCAGTTCTTC. The chain has TRBV27 and TRBJ2-1; possibly TRBD2 for D (5 bases). The CDR3 is 17 residues long. V lost 3 bases, J lost 0 bases, and 15 bases lay in between. CDR1 and CDR2 (germline): MNHEY, SMNVEV (reference sequence).

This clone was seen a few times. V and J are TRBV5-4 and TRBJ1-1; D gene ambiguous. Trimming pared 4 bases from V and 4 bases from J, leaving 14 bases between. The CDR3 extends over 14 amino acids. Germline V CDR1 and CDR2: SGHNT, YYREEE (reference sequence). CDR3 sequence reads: CASSLVMEGTEAFF. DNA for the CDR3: TGTGCCAGCAGCCTAGTCATGGAGGGCACTGAAGCTTTCTTT.

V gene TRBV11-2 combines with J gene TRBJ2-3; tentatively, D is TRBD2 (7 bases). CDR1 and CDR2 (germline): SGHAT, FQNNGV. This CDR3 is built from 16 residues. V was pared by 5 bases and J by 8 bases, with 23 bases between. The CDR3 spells CASSVRLGGGGITQYF. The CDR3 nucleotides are TGTGCCAGCAGCGTTCGGCTCGGGGGCGGGGGAATTACGCAGTATTTT.

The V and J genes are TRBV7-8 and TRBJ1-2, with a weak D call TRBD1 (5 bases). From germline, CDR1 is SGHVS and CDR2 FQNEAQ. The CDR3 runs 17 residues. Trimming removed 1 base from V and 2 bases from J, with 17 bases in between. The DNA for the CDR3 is TGTGCCAGCAGCTTAGGGGAAGGGATAACAGGAAACTATGGCTACACCTTC. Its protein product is CASSLGEGITGNYGYTF. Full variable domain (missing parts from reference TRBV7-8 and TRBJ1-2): GAGVSQSPRYKVAKRGQDVALRCDPISGHVSLFWYQQALGQGPEFLTYFQNEAQLDKSGLPSDRFFAERPEGSVSTLKIQRTQQEDSAVYLCASSLGEGITGNYGYTFGSGTRLTVV.

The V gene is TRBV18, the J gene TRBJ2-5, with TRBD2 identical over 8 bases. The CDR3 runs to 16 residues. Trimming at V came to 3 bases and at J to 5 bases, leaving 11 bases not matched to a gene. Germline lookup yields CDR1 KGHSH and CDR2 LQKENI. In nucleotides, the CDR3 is TGTGCCAGCTCACCCCGGTCTAGCGGGCCTGCGGAGACCCAGTACTTC. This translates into CASSPRSSGPAETQYF.

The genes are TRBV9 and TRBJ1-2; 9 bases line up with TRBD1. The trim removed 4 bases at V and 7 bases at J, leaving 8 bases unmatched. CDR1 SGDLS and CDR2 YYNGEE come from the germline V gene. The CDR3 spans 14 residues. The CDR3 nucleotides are TGTGCCAGCAGCCCAGTTACAGGGGGCGGTGGCTACACCTTC. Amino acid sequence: CASSPVTGGGGYTF.